These 19 T cell receptor beta chains share one sample of origin, sequenced in a study of identical twins. MiXCR was run by TCRdb on the 5' RACE reads, yielding one entry per CDR3 protein. The table has approximately 1.8 million distinct CDR3 sequences, 32% seen once. Source material: cord blood. All receptors come from a newborn girl in good health.

This clonotype showed up just a few times. The rearrangement links TRBV12-3 or TRBV12-4 to TRBJ2-3; TRBD1 aligns across 11 bases. V lost 7 bases, J lost 2 bases, and 26 bases stayed unmatched. The CDR3 extends over 22 amino acids. In DNA form, the CDR3 reads TGTGCCAGCAAACCACTCCCCTCCGGGACAGGGGGAGAAATTGGGGCCACAGATACGCAGTATTTT. As protein: CASKPLPSGTGGEIGATDTQYF.

Comment on this clonotype: This clone may be a read error of a much larger clone one base away. The chain employs TRBV5-1 and TRBJ2-3; D not resolved. Germline V lookup: CDR1 SGHRS, CDR2 YFSETQ. This CDR3 contains 15 residues. V lost 1 base and J 1 base, leaving 10 bases between the germline ends. In nucleotides, the CDR3 is TGCGCCAGCAGCTTGACCCTGACTGGCACAGATACGCAGTATTTT. Residues: CASSLTLTGTDTQYF.

This clonotype came up a few times. V gene TRBV20-1 combines with J gene TRBJ2-1; D perhaps matches TRBD1 (6 bases). The DNA matches TRBJ2-3 better at its end, which makes the J call doubtful. The V gene's germline CDR1 is DFQATT and CDR2 SNEGSKA (reference sequence). The CDR3 extends over 14 amino acids. DNA of the CDR3: TGCAGTGCTAGGCAGGGGAGCTCCTACAATGAGCAGTATTTT. Protein product: CSARQGSSYNEQYF.

This clonotype occurred a few times. This chain uses TRBV4-1 with TRBJ1-5; 11 positions match TRBD1. The CDR3 runs 18 residues. The germline V gene has CDR1 MGHRA and CDR2 YSYEKL. J lost 0 bases, V lost 1 base, and 5 bases had no gene match. In DNA, the CDR3 is TGCGCCAGCAGCCAAGGCCGGGACAGGGGGGATAGCAATCAGCCCCAGCATTTT. This sequence encodes CASSQGRDRGDSNQPQHF.

Note on this clonotype: This could be a read error, since a much larger clone is one nucleotide away. This chain joins TRBV12-3 or TRBV12-4 and TRBJ2-4, with TRBD1 matching 10 bases. The end of the DNA fits TRBJ2-7 better, so the J call may be wrong. CDR3 size: 14 residues. Written as DNA, the CDR3 is TGTGCCAGCAGCTCAAGGACAGGGGGTCACGAGCAGTACTTC. Residues: CASSSRTGGHEQYF.

This clonotype was seen more than once but under ten times. The chain joins TRBV12-3 or TRBV12-4 to TRBJ1-6, with TRBD1 identical over 7 bases. V shed 3 bases, J shed 0 bases, and the junction held 5 bases outside the gene matches. CDR3 length: 17 amino acids. The CDR3 bases are TGTGCCAGCAGTTTTTACAGGGGAGGCTCCTATAATTCACCCCTCCACTTT. Its protein product is CASSFYRGGSYNSPLHF.

Only a few counts were recorded for this clonotype. The chain is built from TRBV6-6 and TRBJ1-1, with 11 bases that match TRBD1. Germline V gives CDR1 MNHNY, CDR2 SVGAGI (reference sequence). V was clipped by 0 bases and J by 10 bases; unmatched bases: 7. CDR3 length: 15 amino acids. CDR3 coding DNA: TGTGCCAGCAGTTACTCTTCCGGGACAGGGGGTAGAGCTTTCTTT. Amino acids: CASSYSSGTGGRAFF.

This clonotype has a handful of counts. The CDR3 reads CASSLVAGTNTEAFF. CDR3 nucleotide sequence: TGCGCCAGCAGCTTGGTTGCAGGCACGAACACTGAAGCTTTCTTT. The rearrangement uses TRBV5-1 and TRBJ1-1; D remains unclear. This CDR3 spans 15 amino acids. Trimming shortened V by 0 bases and J by 1 base, and 10 bases separated the two germline ends. CDR1 and CDR2 from the germline V gene are SGHRS and YFSETQ.

Notes on this clonotype: Its ends do not fully match the called genes, so a read error is possible. This sequence joins TRBV20-1 and TRBJ2-5, with D perhaps matching TRBD1 or TRBD2 (5 bases each). CDR3 length: 14 residues. Germline V gene data show CDR1 as DFQATT and CDR2 as SNEGSKA (reference sequence). CDR3 amino acids: CSTSVLQGLETQYF. CDR3 DNA: TGCAGTACTAGTGTTCTCCAGGGCCTAGAGACCCAGTACTTC.

This clonotype showed up just a few times. The J gene is TRBJ2-7, the V gene TRBV5-5; D is ambiguous. Trimming pared 0 bases from V and 2 bases from J, leaving 15 bases between. The V gene's germline CDR1 is SGHKS and CDR2 YYEKEE (reference sequence). The CDR3 is made up of 16 amino acids. Here the CDR3 reads CASSLGGWVRTYEQYF. CDR3 coding DNA: TGTGCCAGCAGCTTGGGTGGCTGGGTCCGGACCTACGAGCAGTACTTC.

The chain employs TRBV5-1 and TRBJ2-1; TRBD2 agrees at 12 bases. Germline loops: CDR1 SGHRS, CDR2 YFSETQ. CDR3 length: 15 amino acids. The V gene end was trimmed by 3 bases and the J gene end by 9 bases; junction bases not matched to a gene: 7. The CDR3: CASSWTSGASGEQFF. CDR3 nucleotides: TGCGCCAGCAGCTGGACTAGCGGGGCCTCAGGTGAGCAGTTCTTC.

This clonotype was observed a few times. The chain combines TRBV6-1 with TRBJ2-3; D gene ambiguous. The CDR3 totals 15 residues. V lost 5 bases to trimming and J lost 2 bases, with 14 bases between them. CDR1 is MNHNS, CDR2 SASEGT, per germline. The CDR3 DNA reads TGTGCCAGCAGTCCTCCGCCGGCCTACACAGATACGCAGTATTTT. Encoded protein: CASSPPPAYTDTQYF.

V and J are TRBV20-1 and TRBJ1-5; 7 bases match TRBD1. Germline V gene data show CDR1 as DFQATT and CDR2 as SNEGSKA (reference sequence). The CDR3 length is 16 residues. Trimming cost V 5 bases and J 0 bases; bases outside gene matches: 10. CDR3 nucleotide sequence: TGCAGTGCTGAACCCAGGGGGGGTTATAGCAATCAGCCCCAGCATTTT. This codes for CSAEPRGGYSNQPQHF.

This clonotype has just a few counts. The chain combines TRBV6-5 with TRBJ2-1; 7 nucleotides align to TRBD2. The V gene end was trimmed by 7 bases and the J gene end by 6 bases; junction bases not matched to a gene: 6. CDR1 is MNHEY and CDR2 is SVGAGI in the germline V gene. The CDR3 totals 13 residues. The CDR3 DNA reads as TGTGCCAGCACTCCTAGCGGCAGCAATGAGCAGTTCTTC. Amino acid sequence: CASTPSGSNEQFF.

The chain couples TRBV12-3 or TRBV12-4 to TRBJ2-1, with D unresolved. The end of the DNA aligns better with TRBJ2-7, so the J call may be wrong. This CDR3 is built from 15 residues. CDR3 coding DNA: TGTGCCAGCAGTTCGGATTACCGACCCTACAATGAGCAGTACTTC. It codes for CASSSDYRPYNEQYF.

The chain carries TRBV12-3 or TRBV12-4 and TRBJ1-5; TRBD1 aligns across 8 bases. The CDR3 is 14 residues long. J gave up 10 bases and V 6 bases, and 11 bases lay outside the gene matches. CDR3 DNA: TGTGCCAGCAGCCGGGGACAGGTCACTGACCCCCAGCATTTT. Translating gives CASSRGQVTDPQHF.

At least ten counts were recorded for this clonotype. The chain uses TRBV12-3 or TRBV12-4 and TRBJ2-1; D remains ambiguous. The length of the CDR3 is 13 residues. Trimming pared 8 bases from V and 2 bases from J, leaving 10 bases between. The CDR3 nucleotides read TGTGCCAGCGGGAACAACCCCTACAATGAGCAGTTCTTC. It yields the protein CASGNNPYNEQFF.

In its sample, this clonotype was seen a few times. The rearrangement uses TRBV5-1 and TRBJ2-2, with 12 bases matching TRBD2. Per the germline V gene, CDR1 is SGHRS and CDR2 is YFSETQ. The length of the CDR3 is 17 residues. After removal of 4 bases from V and 0 bases from J, the junction contained 4 bases not matched to a gene. CDR3 in amino acids: CASSPLAGGTNTGELFF. The CDR3 nucleotides read TGCGCCAGCAGCCCTCTAGCGGGAGGGACGAACACCGGGGAGCTGTTTTTT.

The chain joins TRBV7-9 to TRBJ1-1; 7 bases map to TRBD1. J was trimmed by 5 bases and V by 4 bases; bases with no gene match: 10. CDR3 length: 15 amino acids. CDR1 SEHNR and CDR2 FQNEAQ come from the germline V gene (reference sequence). CDR3 in amino acids: CASSSPTGVGTEAFF. CDR3 nucleotide sequence: TGTGCCAGCAGCTCACCTACAGGGGTAGGAACTGAAGCTTTCTTT.